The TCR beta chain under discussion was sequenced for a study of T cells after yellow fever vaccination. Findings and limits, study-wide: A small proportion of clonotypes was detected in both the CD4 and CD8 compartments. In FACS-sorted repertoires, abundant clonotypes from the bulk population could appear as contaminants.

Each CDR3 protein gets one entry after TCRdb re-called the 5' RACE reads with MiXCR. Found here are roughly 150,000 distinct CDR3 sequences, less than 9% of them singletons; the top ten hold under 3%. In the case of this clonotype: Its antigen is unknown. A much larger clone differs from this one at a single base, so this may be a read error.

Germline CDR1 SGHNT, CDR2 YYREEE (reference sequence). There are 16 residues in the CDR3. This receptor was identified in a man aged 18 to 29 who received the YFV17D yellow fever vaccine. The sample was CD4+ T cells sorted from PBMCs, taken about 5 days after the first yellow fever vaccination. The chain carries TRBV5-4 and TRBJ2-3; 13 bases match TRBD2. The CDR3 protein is CSSSTGLAGGTDTQYF. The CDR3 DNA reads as TGTTCCAGCAGCACAGGACTAGCGGGGGGCACAGATACGCAGTATTTT.